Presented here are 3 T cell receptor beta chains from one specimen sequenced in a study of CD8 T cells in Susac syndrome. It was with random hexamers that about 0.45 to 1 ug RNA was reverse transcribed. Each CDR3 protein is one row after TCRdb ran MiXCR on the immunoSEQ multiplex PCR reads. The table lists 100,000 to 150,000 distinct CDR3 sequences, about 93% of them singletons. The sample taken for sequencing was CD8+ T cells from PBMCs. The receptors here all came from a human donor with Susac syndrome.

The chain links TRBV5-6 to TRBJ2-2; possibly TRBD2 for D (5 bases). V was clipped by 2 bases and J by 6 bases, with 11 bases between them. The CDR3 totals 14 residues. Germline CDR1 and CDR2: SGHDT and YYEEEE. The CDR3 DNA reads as TGTGCCAGCAGCTTTGGTCGGGGATCCGGGGAGCTGTTTTTT. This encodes CASSFGRGSGELFF. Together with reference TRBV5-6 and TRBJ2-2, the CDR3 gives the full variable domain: DAGVTQSPTHLIKTRGQQVTLRCSPKSGHDTVSWYQQALGQGPQFIFQYYEEEERQRGNFPDRFSGHQFPNYSSELNVNALLLGDSALYLCASSFGRGSGELFFGEGSRLTVL.

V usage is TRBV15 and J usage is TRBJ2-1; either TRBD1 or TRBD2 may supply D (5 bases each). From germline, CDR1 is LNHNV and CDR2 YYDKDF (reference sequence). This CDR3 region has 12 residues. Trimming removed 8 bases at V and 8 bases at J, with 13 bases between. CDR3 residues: CATFSGRDEQFF. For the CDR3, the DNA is TGTGCCACCTTTTCGGGGCGGGATGAGCAGTTCTTC.

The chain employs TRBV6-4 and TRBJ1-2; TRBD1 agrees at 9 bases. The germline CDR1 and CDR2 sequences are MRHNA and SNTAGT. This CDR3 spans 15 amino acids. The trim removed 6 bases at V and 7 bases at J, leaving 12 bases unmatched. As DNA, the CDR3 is TGTGCCAGCAGCGATACGGGACAGGGTGTAAGTGGCTACACCTTC. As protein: CASSDTGQGVSGYTF.